This entry concerns a single TCR beta chain. This sample is part of a study of blood T cell repertoires in COVID-19. Study-wide context: The United States, Italy and Spain supplied acute and convalescent COVID-19 samples.

The CDR3 is 15 residues long. The V gene end was trimmed by 4 bases and the J gene end by 3 bases; junction bases not matched to a gene: 9. Germline lookup yields CDR1 SGHDT and CDR2 YYEEEE. Measured with immunoSEQ multiplex PCR; TCRdb has only the in-frame clones, and not every one. The repertoire holds about 300,000 clones, with 80% to 90% as singletons. This clonotype originated in a woman aged 50 to 65 with COVID-19, enrolled during active disease. Sequenced sample: peripheral blood. The chain carries TRBV5-6 and TRBJ2-7; 8 bases agree with TRBD1. DNA of the CDR3: TGTGCCAGCAGCCGGGGGACAGGTCAGTTCTACGAGCAGTACTTC. Amino acid sequence: CASSRGTGQFYEQYF.